This is a list of T cell receptor beta chains from one sample in a study of T cells after yellow fever vaccination. TCRdb redid the calling of the 5' RACE reads with MiXCR, one entry per CDR3 protein. Among 300,000 to 400,000 distinct CDR3 sequences listed, around 3.9% were seen once. The source material was PBMCs, sampled 5 days after the yellow fever booster vaccination. These receptors all stem from a man in his late teens or twenties who received the YFV17D yellow fever vaccine. The CDR3 runs from the conserved cysteine through the conserved F or W. D genes are given only for firm matches. Where a row states a size, it is once, few, many or the class of an expanded clone; other rows omit it.

size: .
J: TRBJ1-2
D: .
V: TRBV5-6
CDR3: CASGIGNYGYTF
DNA: TGTGCCAGCGGGATAGGCAACTATGGCTACACCTTC

size: .
J: TRBJ2-1
D: .
V: TRBV4-3
CDR3: CASSQDRAVDMGFF
DNA: TGCGCCAGCAGCCAAGATCGAGCCGTAGACATGGGGTTCTTC

size: .
J: TRBJ2-1
D: .
V: TRBV12-3/TRBV12-4
CDR3: CASSFGDVTYNEQFF
DNA: TGTGCCAGCAGTTTCGGGGATGTAACCTACAATGAGCAGTTCTTC

size: few
J: TRBJ1-4
D: .
V: TRBV5-1
CDR3: CASSLARHSTNEKLFF
DNA: TGCGCCAGCAGCTTGGCGAGACATTCAACTAATGAAAAACTGTTTTTT

size: .
J: TRBJ1-1
D: .
V: TRBV5-1
CDR3: CASSMTTLAEAFF
DNA: TGCGCCAGCAGCATGACGACCCTCGCTGAAGCTTTCTTT

size: many
J: TRBJ2-2
D: .
V: TRBV7-8
CDR3: CASSFTGELFF
DNA: TGTGCCAGCAGCTTCACCGGGGAGCTGTTTTTT

size: .
J: TRBJ1-2
D: .
V: TRBV10-3
CDR3: CAVGPPNYGYTF
DNA: TGTGCCGTGGGGCCCCCTAACTATGGCTACACCTTC

size: .
J: TRBJ2-1
D: .
V: TRBV19
CDR3: CASRLRAGPSFSSYNEQFF
DNA: TGTGCCAGTAGGCTCCGGGCGGGGCCCTCCTTCAGCTCCTACAATGAGCAGTTCTTC

size: .
J: TRBJ2-1
D: .
V: TRBV6-1
CDR3: CASSESRANEQFF
DNA: TGTGCCAGCAGTGAAAGCAGGGCCAATGAGCAGTTCTTC

size: many
J: TRBJ2-3
D: TRBD2
V: TRBV7-2
CDR3: CASSSGVTSGGFTDTQYF
DNA: TGTGCCAGCAGCTCGGGGGTGACTAGCGGGGGGTTCACAGATACGCAGTATTTT

size: few
J: TRBJ2-5
D: .
V: TRBV5-1
CDR3: CASSLITEETQYF
DNA: TGCGCCAGCAGCTTGATTACAGAAGAGACCCAGTACTTC

size: few
J: TRBJ2-3
D: .
V: TRBV3-1
CDR3: CASSQGGGSDTQYF
DNA: TGTGCCAGCAGCCAAGGGGGGGGCTCAGATACGCAGTATTTT

size: few
J: TRBJ1-2
D: .
V: TRBV6-2/TRBV6-3
CDR3: CASNPAGAYGYTF
DNA: TGTGCCAGCAACCCGGCGGGGGCCTATGGCTACACCTTC

size: few
J: TRBJ1-2
D: TRBD1
V: TRBV9
CDR3: CASSGMGQNYGYTF
DNA: TGTGCCAGCAGTGGGATGGGACAGAACTATGGCTACACCTTC

size: many
J: TRBJ1-1
D: .
V: TRBV7-3
CDR3: CASSFTRAFF
DNA: TGTGCCAGCAGCTTTACTAGAGCTTTCTTT

size: .
J: TRBJ1-2
D: .
V: TRBV20-1
CDR3: CSAREDSQGGYTF
DNA: TGCAGTGCTAGAGAAGACAGTCAGGGCGGCTACACCTTC

size: .
J: TRBJ1-4
D: .
V: TRBV20-1
CDR3: CSAVRELNEKLFF
DNA: TGCAGTGCGGTGAGGGAACTAAATGAAAAACTGTTTTTT

size: many
J: TRBJ2-1
D: .
V: TRBV28
CDR3: CASSLWDFALYNEQFF
DNA: TGTGCCAGCAGTTTATGGGACTTCGCCTTATACAATGAGCAGTTCTTC

size: many
J: TRBJ2-5
D: TRBD1
V: TRBV5-1
CDR3: CASSLGGTGRGETQYF
DNA: TGCGCCAGCAGCTTGGGAGGGACAGGGAGAGGAGAGACCCAGTACTTC

size: .
J: TRBJ2-3
D: TRBD2
V: TRBV7-3
CDR3: CASSPNGLAGTDTQYF
DNA: TGTGCCAGCAGCCCCAACGGACTAGCGGGCACAGATACGCAGTATTTT

size: .
J: TRBJ2-4
D: .
V: TRBV5-8
CDR3: CASSHRPYAAVAKNIQYF
DNA: TGTGCCAGCAGCCACAGACCGTATGCGGCGGTAGCCAAAAACATTCAGTACTTC

size: .
J: TRBJ1-1
D: .
V: TRBV3-1
CDR3: CASSQAWANTEAFF
DNA: TGTGCCAGCAGCCAAGCATGGGCTAACACTGAAGCTTTCTTT

size: .
J: TRBJ1-4
D: TRBD1
V: TRBV7-2
CDR3: CASSRMDGTGLNEKLFF
DNA: TGTGCCAGCAGTCGTATGGACGGGACAGGGCTTAATGAAAAACTGTTTTTT

size: .
J: TRBJ2-2
D: .
V: TRBV7-6
CDR3: CASRVFGGNTGELFF
DNA: TGTGCCAGCAGGGTCTTCGGGGGGAACACCGGGGAGCTGTTTTTT

size: .
J: TRBJ1-5
D: .
V: TRBV18
CDR3: CASSPSMGGNDQPQHF
DNA: TGTGCCAGCTCACCCTCCATGGGAGGTAACGATCAGCCCCAGCATTTT

size: .
J: TRBJ1-2
D: .
V: TRBV29-1
CDR3: CSVINPQALPYGYTF
DNA: TGCAGCGTTATCAACCCCCAGGCCCTGCCCTATGGCTACACCTTC

size: few
J: TRBJ2-2
D: .
V: TRBV6-5
CDR3: CASSYSNRGGTGELFF
DNA: TGTGCCAGCAGTTACTCGAACAGGGGAGGAACCGGGGAGCTGTTTTTT

size: .
J: TRBJ1-5
D: .
V: TRBV6-2/TRBV6-3
CDR3: CASSYLGQINQPQHF
DNA: TGTGCCAGCAGTTATCTCGGCCAGATCAATCAGCCCCAGCATTTT

size: .
J: TRBJ2-7
D: TRBD2
V: TRBV10-3
CDR3: CAITSGTSSYEQYF
DNA: TGTGCCATCACCTCCGGGACTAGCTCCTACGAGCAGTACTTC

size: many
J: TRBJ2-5
D: .
V: TRBV27
CDR3: CASSLSRREETQYF
DNA: TGTGCCAGCAGTTTATCCCGCAGGGAAGAGACCCAGTACTTC

size: .
J: TRBJ2-2
D: TRBD2
V: TRBV2
CDR3: CASSAVAGATGELFF
DNA: TGTGCCAGCAGTGCGGTAGCGGGGGCCACCGGGGAGCTGTTTTTT

size: .
J: TRBJ2-3
D: .
V: TRBV12-3/TRBV12-4
CDR3: CASGSSTGPTTDTQYF
DNA: TGTGCCTCCGGGTCCTCGACAGGTCCAACGACAGATACGCAGTATTTT

size: .
J: TRBJ2-5
D: .
V: TRBV5-1
CDR3: CASRDLIFRETQYF
DNA: TGCGCCAGCCGGGACTTAATCTTTAGGGAGACCCAGTACTTC

size: .
J: TRBJ1-2
D: TRBD1
V: TRBV29-1
CDR3: CSVESGQSYGYTF
DNA: TGCAGCGTTGAATCGGGACAGAGCTATGGCTACACCTTC

size: few
J: TRBJ2-1
D: .
V: TRBV15
CDR3: CATSLESYNEQFF
DNA: TGTGCCACCAGCTTGGAGTCCTACAATGAGCAGTTCTTC

size: many
J: TRBJ2-4
D: TRBD2
V: TRBV4-3
CDR3: CASSQVGSGENIQYF
DNA: TGCGCCAGCAGCCAAGTAGGCAGCGGGGAAAACATTCAGTACTTC

size: few
J: TRBJ1-3
D: .
V: TRBV7-6
CDR3: CASSLGLGDSGNTIYF
DNA: TGTGCCAGCAGCTTAGGCCTGGGGGACTCTGGAAACACCATATATTTT

size: .
J: TRBJ2-1
D: .
V: TRBV19
CDR3: CASSDIGGYNEQFF
DNA: TGTGCCAGTAGCGACATCGGGGGTTACAATGAGCAGTTCTTC

size: few
J: TRBJ1-5
D: .
V: TRBV24-1
CDR3: CATSGLLSNQPQHF
DNA: TGTGCCACCAGTGGGCTTCTCAGCAATCAGCCCCAGCATTTT

size: few
J: TRBJ2-1
D: .
V: TRBV27
CDR3: CASSFNAGTYNEQFF
DNA: TGTGCCAGCAGTTTCAATGCGGGAACCTACAATGAGCAGTTCTTC

size: .
J: TRBJ2-5
D: TRBD1
V: TRBV7-9
CDR3: CASSYQGARETQYF
DNA: TGTGCCAGCAGCTACCAGGGGGCCCGAGAGACCCAGTACTTC

size: many
J: TRBJ2-5
D: .
V: TRBV6-2/TRBV6-3
CDR3: CASSYSTEKETQYF
DNA: TGTGCCAGCAGTTACTCGACAGAAAAAGAGACCCAGTACTTC

size: .
J: TRBJ2-1
D: TRBD2
V: TRBV7-3
CDR3: CASSLFSGGNHNEQFF
DNA: TGTGCCAGCAGCTTGTTTAGCGGGGGGAACCACAATGAGCAGTTCTTC

size: many
J: TRBJ2-1
D: TRBD2
V: TRBV10-3
CDR3: CAISAQRGDYNEQFF
DNA: TGTGCCATCAGTGCGCAGCGGGGGGACTACAATGAGCAGTTCTTC

size: many
J: TRBJ2-7
D: .
V: TRBV5-1
CDR3: CASSLGDTSPLEQYF
DNA: TGCGCCAGCAGCTTAGGGGACACCTCTCCCTTGGAGCAGTACTTC

size: many
J: TRBJ2-1
D: TRBD2
V: TRBV7-3
CDR3: CASSPFTSGGALFF
DNA: TGTGCCAGCAGCCCCTTTACTAGCGGGGGGGCCTTGTTCTTC

size: many
J: TRBJ2-1
D: .
V: TRBV5-1
CDR3: CASSLAAGQYNEQFF
DNA: TGCGCCAGCAGCTTGGCTGCTGGGCAGTACAATGAGCAGTTCTTC

size: few
J: TRBJ2-3
D: .
V: TRBV7-3
CDR3: CASSLTLASDTQYF
DNA: TGTGCCAGCAGCTTAACGTTAGCTTCAGATACGCAGTATTTT